The TCR beta chain under discussion was sequenced for a study of PD-L1 blockade in urothelial cancer. The overall study: In the patient group, about 90% of the roughly 29 were males with bladder-origin urothelial cancer. Analysis of blood occurred 3 weeks (second dose) and 6 weeks after treatment start. Each blood sample yielded a median of about 150,000 T cells.

Spiked synthetic TCR analogs estimated absolute template abundance per PCR. Clones were read by immunoSEQ multiplex PCR, and TCRdb kept only the in-frame ones, dropping some. The sample holds some 45,000 clones, nearly 90% seen once. Sample time point: pretreatment peripheral blood. Trimming took 4 bases from V and 0 from J, leaving 8 bases between them. CDR3 size: 13 residues. Germline-derived CDR1 and CDR2 are GTSNPN and SVGIG (reference sequence). The chain recombines TRBV30 with TRBJ2-3; D possibly corresponds to TRBD2 (5 bases). This sequence was found in a donor aged 40 or older with urothelial cancer. The sample consisted of PBMCs, taken around atezolizumab (anti-PD-L1) treatment. CDR3 loop: CAWTGGSTDTQYF. In DNA, the CDR3 is TGTGCCTGGACGGGCGGGAGCACAGATACGCAGTATTTT.